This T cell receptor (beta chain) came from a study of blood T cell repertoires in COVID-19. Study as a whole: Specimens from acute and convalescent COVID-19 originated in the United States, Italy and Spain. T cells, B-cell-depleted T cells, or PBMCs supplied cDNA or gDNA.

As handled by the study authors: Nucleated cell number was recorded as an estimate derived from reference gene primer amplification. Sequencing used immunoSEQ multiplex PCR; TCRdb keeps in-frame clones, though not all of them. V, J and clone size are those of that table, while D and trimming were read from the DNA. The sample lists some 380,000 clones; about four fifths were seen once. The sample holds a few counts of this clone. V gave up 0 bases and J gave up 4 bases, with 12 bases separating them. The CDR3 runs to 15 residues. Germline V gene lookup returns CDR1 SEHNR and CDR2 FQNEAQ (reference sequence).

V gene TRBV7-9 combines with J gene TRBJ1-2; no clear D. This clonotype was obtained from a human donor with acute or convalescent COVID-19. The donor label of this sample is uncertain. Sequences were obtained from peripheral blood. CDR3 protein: CASSLAEVSGYGYTF. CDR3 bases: TGTGCCAGCAGCTTAGCCGAGGTCTCTGGCTATGGCTACACCTTC.